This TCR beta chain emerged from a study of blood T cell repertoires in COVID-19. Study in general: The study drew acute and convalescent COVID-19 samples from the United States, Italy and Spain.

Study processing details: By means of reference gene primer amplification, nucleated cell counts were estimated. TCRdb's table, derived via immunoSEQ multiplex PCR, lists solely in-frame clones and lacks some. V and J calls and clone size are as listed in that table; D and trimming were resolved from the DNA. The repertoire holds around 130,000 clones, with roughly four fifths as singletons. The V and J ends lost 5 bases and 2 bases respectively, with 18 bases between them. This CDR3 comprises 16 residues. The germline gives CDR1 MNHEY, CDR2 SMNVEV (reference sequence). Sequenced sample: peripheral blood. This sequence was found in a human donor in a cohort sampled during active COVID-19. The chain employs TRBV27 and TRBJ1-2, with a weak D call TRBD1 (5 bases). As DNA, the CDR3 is TGTGCCAGCAGTCCCCACCGAGGGGAGGAAAACTATGGCTACACCTTC. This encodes CASSPHRGEENYGYTF.